This passage covers 17 T cell receptor beta chains from one sample sequenced in a study of regulatory T cells in long-lasting Graves disease. The time point denotes: newly diagnosed GD, antithyroid drugs for less than 3 months. TCR sequences were obtained from RNA taken from PBMCs. Both iRepertoire HTBI primers and Arm-PCR of CDR3 regions were used to build the TCR beta libraries. TCRdb processed the multiplex PCR reads anew with MiXCR; each CDR3 protein has one entry. The data contain about 540,000 distinct CDR3 sequences, roughly 12% of them singletons. This same sample was also taken into another study, of T cells in Graves' hyperthyroidism and ophthalmopathy.

The input for sequencing was peripheral blood mononuclear cells (PBMCs), taken at new diagnosis, from a patient treated with antithyroid drugs. The source is a man younger than 40 with Graves disease.

This clonotype has ten or more counts. The chain couples TRBV6-1 to TRBJ1-5, with 7 nucleotides matching TRBD1. Trimming removed 7 bases from V and 2 bases from J; junction bases left unmatched: 8. Germline V gene sequence: CDR1 MNHNS, CDR2 SASEGT. This CDR3 has 15 residues. The CDR3 loop reads CASTSQGMGNQPQHF. In DNA form, the CDR3 reads TGTGCCAGCACCTCACAGGGGATGGGCAATCAGCCCCAGCATTTT.

At least ten counts were recorded for this clonotype. This chain links TRBV2 with TRBJ2-1; D is perhaps TRBD1 (6 bases). This CDR3 is 14 amino acids long. V dropped 2 bases and J dropped 6 bases, with 11 bases sitting between them. Germline V gene data show CDR1 as SNHLY and CDR2 as FYNNEI. The CDR3 DNA reads TGTGCCAGCAGTGAAACAGGGATCGGCAATGAGCAGTTCTTC. Its translation is CASSETGIGNEQFF.

This clonotype showed up many times. This chain links TRBV7-8 with TRBJ1-2, with TRBD1 as a possible D gene (6 bases). The CDR3 covers 14 residues. The V end was cut by 5 bases, the J end by 4 bases, with 14 bases between. Germline assignment: CDR1 SGHVS and CDR2 FQNEAQ. The CDR3 spells CASSPGAASYGYTF. Written as DNA, the CDR3 is TGTGCCAGCAGCCCAGGGGCGGCCAGCTATGGCTACACCTTC.

This chain links TRBV6-1 with TRBJ1-6; D unresolved. Trimming shortened V by 2 bases and J by 9 bases, and 5 bases separated the two germline ends. The germline V gene encodes CDR1 MNHNS and CDR2 SASEGT. There are 12 residues in the CDR3. CDR3 sequence: CASSELSSPLHF. The CDR3 nucleotides read TGTGCCAGCAGTGAACTGAGTTCACCCCTCCACTTT.

Points on this clonotype: One base away lies a much larger clone, so this may be a sequencing read error. The DNA for the CDR3 is TGCAGCGTGGCACCGTGGGGACTAGCGGAGAATAAGCAGTTCTTC. As protein: CSVAPWGLAENKQFF. The rearrangement uses TRBV29-1 and TRBJ2-1; 11 positions agree with TRBD2. This CDR3 is 15 amino acids long. V shed 6 bases, J shed 11 bases, and the junction held 15 bases outside the gene matches. CDR1 and CDR2 from the germline V gene are SQVTM and ANQGSEA.

J is TRBJ2-1 and V is TRBV3-1, with D possibly being TRBD1 (6 bases). The ends were cut back, 1 base at V and 7 bases at J, with 14 bases in the middle. The germline gives CDR1 LGHDT, CDR2 YNNKEL (reference sequence). The CDR3 is 15 amino acids. The CDR3 DNA follows: TGTGCCAGCAGCCAAGGAACAGGGTGGGTGAATGAGCAGTTCTTC. Translated: CASSQGTGWVNEQFF.

Ten or more counts support this clonotype. In DNA form, the CDR3 reads TGCAGTGCACTAGCCCAGGGGGGAGGTTACGAGCAGTACTTC. The encoded protein is CSALAQGGGYEQYF. V is TRBV20-1 and J is TRBJ2-7, with a weak D call TRBD1 (7 bases). Trimming removed 6 bases at V and 4 bases at J, with 19 bases between. The CDR3 consists of 14 residues. Germline CDR1 DFQATT, CDR2 SNEGSKA (reference sequence).

The chain joins TRBV5-5 to TRBJ2-5, with 7 bases lining up with TRBD2. The trim removed 0 bases at V and 6 bases at J, leaving 5 bases unmatched. The CDR3 contains 14 residues. The V gene's germline CDR1 is SGHKS and CDR2 YYEKEE (reference sequence). The CDR3 reads CASSLGRETQTQYF. As DNA, the CDR3 is TGTGCCAGCAGCTTGGGGCGGGAGACTCAGACCCAGTACTTC.

A single count supports this clonotype. With a much larger clone just one base away, this may be a read error. The V and J genes are TRBV7-9 and TRBJ2-5; TRBD1 might be the D (5 bases). The J call may not be correct, given that the DNA end is closer to TRBJ2-1. Germline V gene data show CDR1 as SEHNR and CDR2 as FQNEAQ (reference sequence). The CDR3 has 11 residues. The CDR3 here is CASLRGYEQFF. In DNA form, the CDR3 reads TGTGCCAGCCTTAGGGGATATGAGCAGTTCTTC.

There are many counts of this clonotype. V gene TRBV12-3 or TRBV12-4 combines with J gene TRBJ1-2; D remains ambiguous. The V gene lost 7 bases and the J gene lost 5 bases, with 14 bases spanning the gap. The CDR3 runs to 13 residues. Here the CDR3 DNA reads TGTGCCAGCACCCCTGACGCCGGTTATGGCTACACCTTC. Protein: CASTPDAGYGYTF.

This clonotype was seen at least ten times. The chain links TRBV7-9 to TRBJ1-4; D might be TRBD1 (6 bases). The CDR3 is made up of 15 amino acids. Germline V gene data show CDR1 as SEHNR and CDR2 as FQNEAQ (reference sequence). V was pared by 2 bases and J by 2 bases, with 9 bases between. CDR3 DNA sequence: TGTGCCAGCAGCTTAAGGGGGATGACTAATGAAAAACTGTTTTTT. Protein sequence: CASSLRGMTNEKLFF. Drawing the rest from reference TRBV7-9 and TRBJ1-4, the complete variable domain is DTGVSQNPRHKITKRGQNVTFRCDPISEHNRLYWYRQTLGQGPEFLTYFQNEAQLEKSRLLSDRFSAERPKGSFSTLEIQRTEQGDSAMYLCASSLRGMTNEKLFFGSGTQLSVL.

This clonotype showed up many times. The rearrangement links TRBV29-1 to TRBJ2-5; 9 bases line up with TRBD2. The CDR3 has 13 residues. V lost 6 bases to trimming and J lost 5 bases; unmatched junction nucleotides: 7. In germline, CDR1 is SQVTM, CDR2 ANQGSEA. CDR3 in DNA: TGCAGCGTCCTAGCGGGGTTCCGGGAGACCCAGTACTTC. The encoded protein is CSVLAGFRETQYF.

This clonotype was counted many times. CDR3 residues: CAIEAGAHRGTNEKLFF. In nucleotides, the CDR3 is TGTGCCATCGAAGCAGGGGCCCATCGGGGAACTAATGAAAAACTGTTTTTT. V is TRBV10-3 and J is TRBJ1-4; possible D gene TRBD1, 6 bases. This CDR3 has 17 residues. In germline, CDR1 is ENHRY, CDR2 SYGVKD. V lost 8 bases, J lost 1 base, and 20 bases lay in between.

The chain uses TRBV15 and TRBJ1-1; D is ambiguous. Germline CDR1 is LNHNV and CDR2 is YYDKDF (reference sequence). The CDR3 runs to 16 residues. Between the trimmed V and J ends, which lost 2 bases and 0 bases, there was a span of 13 bases. CDR3 amino acids: CATSRSQAGMNTEAFF. CDR3 sequence (DNA): TGTGCCACCAGCAGAAGTCAGGCGGGTATGAACACTGAAGCTTTCTTT. Filled out from reference TRBV15 and TRBJ1-1, the complete variable domain reads DAMVIQNPRYQVTQFGKPVTLSCSQTLNHNVMYWYQQKSSQAPKLLFHYYDKDFNNEADTPDNFQSRRPNTSFCFLDIRSPGLGDTAMYLCATSRSQAGMNTEAFFGQGTRLTVV.

The V and J genes are TRBV6-5 and TRBJ2-7, with D possibly TRBD1 on 5 matching bases. Germline values: CDR1 MNHEY, CDR2 SVGAGI. V was cut by 4 bases and J by 1 base, with 11 bases left in between. This CDR3 is built from 14 residues. The chain's CDR3 is CASSLNRLSYEQYF. CDR3 sequence (DNA): TGTGCCAGCAGTTTGAACAGGCTGTCCTACGAGCAGTACTTC.

There are a few counts of this clonotype. The V call is TRBV6-1, the J call TRBJ2-2; 10 bases agree with TRBD1. Germline V gene data show CDR1 as MNHNS and CDR2 as SASEGT. V gave up 6 bases and J gave up 7 bases; unmatched junction bases: 5. The CDR3 runs 14 residues. The DNA of the CDR3 is TGTGCCAGCAGGCCGACAGGGGGCTTCGGGGAGCTGTTTTTT. The encoded protein is CASRPTGGFGELFF.

The rearrangement uses TRBV28 and TRBJ2-3; a possible D gene is TRBD2 (6 bases). Germline V gene lookup returns CDR1 MDHEN and CDR2 SYDVKM. Between the trimmed V and J ends, which lost 5 bases and 6 bases, there was a span of 18 bases. This CDR3 is 15 amino acids long. CDR3 loop: CASSPGVRPGDTQYF. CDR3 nucleotide sequence: TGTGCCAGCAGTCCGGGGGTCCGGCCGGGGGATACGCAGTATTTT.